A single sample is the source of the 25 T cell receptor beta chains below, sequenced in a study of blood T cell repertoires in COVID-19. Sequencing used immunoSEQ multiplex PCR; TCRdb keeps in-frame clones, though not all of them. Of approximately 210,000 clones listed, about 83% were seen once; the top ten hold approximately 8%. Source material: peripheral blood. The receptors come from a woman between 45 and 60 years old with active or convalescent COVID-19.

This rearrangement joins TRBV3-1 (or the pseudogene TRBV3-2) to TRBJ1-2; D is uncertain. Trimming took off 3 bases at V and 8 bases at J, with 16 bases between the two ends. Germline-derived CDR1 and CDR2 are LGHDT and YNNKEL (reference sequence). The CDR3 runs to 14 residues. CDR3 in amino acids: CASSQRAVTNGYTF. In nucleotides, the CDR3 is TGTGCCAGCAGCCAGAGGGCGGTGACTAACGGCTACACCTTC.

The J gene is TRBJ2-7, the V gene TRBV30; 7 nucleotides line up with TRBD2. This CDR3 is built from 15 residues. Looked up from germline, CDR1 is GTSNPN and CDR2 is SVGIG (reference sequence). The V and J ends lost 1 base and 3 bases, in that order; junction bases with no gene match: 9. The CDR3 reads CAWSGLGGKGYEQYF. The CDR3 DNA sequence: TGTGCCTGGAGTGGGCTCGGGGGGAAAGGCTACGAGCAGTACTTC.

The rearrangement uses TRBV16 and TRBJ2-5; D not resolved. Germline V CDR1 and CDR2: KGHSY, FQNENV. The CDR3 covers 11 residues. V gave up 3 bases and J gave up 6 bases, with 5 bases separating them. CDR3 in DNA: TGTGCCAGCAGCCAGGGCCAGACCCAGTACTTC. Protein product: CASSQGQTQYF.

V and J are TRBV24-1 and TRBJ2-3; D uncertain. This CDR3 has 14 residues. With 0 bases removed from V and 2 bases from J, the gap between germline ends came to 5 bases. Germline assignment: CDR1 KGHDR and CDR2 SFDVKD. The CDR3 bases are TGTGCCACCAGTGATTTGTACAACACAGATACGCAGTATTTT. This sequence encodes CATSDLYNTDTQYF.

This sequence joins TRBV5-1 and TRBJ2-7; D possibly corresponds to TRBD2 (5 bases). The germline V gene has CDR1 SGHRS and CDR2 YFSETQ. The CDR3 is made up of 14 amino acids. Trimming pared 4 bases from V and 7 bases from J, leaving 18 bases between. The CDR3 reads CASSTSDERIEQYF. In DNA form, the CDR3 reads TGCGCCAGCAGCACCTCGGACGAGCGGATTGAGCAGTACTTC.

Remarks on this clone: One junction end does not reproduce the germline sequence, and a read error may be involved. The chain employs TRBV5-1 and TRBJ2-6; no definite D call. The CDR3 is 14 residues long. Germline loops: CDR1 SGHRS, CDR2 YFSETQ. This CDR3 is CASCFYSGANVLTF. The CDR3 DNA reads TGCGCCAGCTGCTTCTATTCTGGGGCCAACGTCCTGACTTTC.

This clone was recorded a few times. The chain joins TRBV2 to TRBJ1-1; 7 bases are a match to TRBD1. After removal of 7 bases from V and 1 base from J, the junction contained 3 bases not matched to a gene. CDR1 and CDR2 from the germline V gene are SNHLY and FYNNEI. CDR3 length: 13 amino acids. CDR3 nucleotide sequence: TGTGCCAGCACCGACAGGGAGAACACTGAAGCTTTCTTT. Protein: CASTDRENTEAFF.

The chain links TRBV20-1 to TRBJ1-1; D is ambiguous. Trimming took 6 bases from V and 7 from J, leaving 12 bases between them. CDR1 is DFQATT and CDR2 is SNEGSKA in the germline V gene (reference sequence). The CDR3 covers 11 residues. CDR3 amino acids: CSASGVDEAFF. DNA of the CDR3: TGCAGTGCCAGCGGGGTGGATGAAGCTTTCTTT.

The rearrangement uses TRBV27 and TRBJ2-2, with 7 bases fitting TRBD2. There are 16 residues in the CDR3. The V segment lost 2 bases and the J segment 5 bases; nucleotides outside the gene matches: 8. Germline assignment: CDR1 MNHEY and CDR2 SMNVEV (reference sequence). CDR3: CASSLRAGVGTGELFF. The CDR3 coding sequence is TGTGCCAGCAGTTTACGTGCGGGGGTGGGGACCGGGGAGCTGTTTTTT.

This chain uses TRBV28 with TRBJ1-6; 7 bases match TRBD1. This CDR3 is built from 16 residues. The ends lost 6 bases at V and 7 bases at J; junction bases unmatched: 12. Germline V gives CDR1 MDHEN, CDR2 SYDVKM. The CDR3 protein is CASRATGVGFNSPLHF. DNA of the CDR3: TGTGCCAGCAGGGCTACAGGGGTTGGGTTCAATTCACCCCTCCACTTT. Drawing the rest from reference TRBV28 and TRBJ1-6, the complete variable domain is DVKVTQSSRYLVKRTGEKVFLECVQDMDHENMFWYRQDPGLGLRLIYFSYDVKMKEKGDIPEGYSVSREKKERFSLILESASTNQTSMYLCASRATGVGFNSPLHFGNGTRLTVT.

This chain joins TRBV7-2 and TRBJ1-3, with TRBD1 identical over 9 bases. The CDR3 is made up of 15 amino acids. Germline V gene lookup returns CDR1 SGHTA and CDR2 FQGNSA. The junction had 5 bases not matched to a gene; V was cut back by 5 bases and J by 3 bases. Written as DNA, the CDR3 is TGTGCCAGCAGCGAACAGGGGGCTGTTGGAAACACCATATATTTT. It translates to CASSEQGAVGNTIYF. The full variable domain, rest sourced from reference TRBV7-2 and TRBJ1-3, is GAGVSQSPSNKVTEKGKDVELRCDPISGHTALYWYRQSLGQGLEFLIYFQGNSAPDKSGLPSDRFSAERTGGSVSTLTIQRTQQEDSAVYLCASSEQGAVGNTIYFGEGSWLTVV.

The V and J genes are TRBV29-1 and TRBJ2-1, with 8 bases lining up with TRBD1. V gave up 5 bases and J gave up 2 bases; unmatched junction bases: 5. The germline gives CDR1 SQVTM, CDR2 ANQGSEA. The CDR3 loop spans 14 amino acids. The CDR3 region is CSVQQGEAYNEQFF. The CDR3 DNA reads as TGCAGCGTTCAACAGGGGGAAGCCTACAATGAGCAGTTCTTC.

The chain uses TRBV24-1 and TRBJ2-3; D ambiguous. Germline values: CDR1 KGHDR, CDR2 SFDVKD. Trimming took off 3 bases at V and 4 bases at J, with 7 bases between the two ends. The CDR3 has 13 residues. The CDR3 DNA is TGTGCCACCAGTGATCCCACTCCAGATACGCAGTATTTT. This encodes CATSDPTPDTQYF.

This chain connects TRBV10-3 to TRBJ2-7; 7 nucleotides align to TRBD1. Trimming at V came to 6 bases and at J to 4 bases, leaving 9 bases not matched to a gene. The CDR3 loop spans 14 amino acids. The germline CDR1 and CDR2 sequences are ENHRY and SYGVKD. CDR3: CAIRAGTEQYEQYV. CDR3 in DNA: TGTGCCATCAGAGCCGGGACAGAGCAGTACGAGCAGTACGTC.

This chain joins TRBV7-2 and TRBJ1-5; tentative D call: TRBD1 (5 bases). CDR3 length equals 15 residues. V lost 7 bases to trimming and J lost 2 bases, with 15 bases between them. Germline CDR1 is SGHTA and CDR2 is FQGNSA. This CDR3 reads CASTLGGLGNQPQHF. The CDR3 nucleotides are TGTGCCAGCACCCTGGGGGGTTTGGGCAATCAGCCCCAGCATTTT. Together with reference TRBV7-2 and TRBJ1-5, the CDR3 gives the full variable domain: GAGVSQSPSNKVTEKGKDVELRCDPISGHTALYWYRQSLGQGLEFLIYFQGNSAPDKSGLPSDRFSAERTGGSVSTLTIQRTQQEDSAVYLCASTLGGLGNQPQHFGDGTRLSIL.

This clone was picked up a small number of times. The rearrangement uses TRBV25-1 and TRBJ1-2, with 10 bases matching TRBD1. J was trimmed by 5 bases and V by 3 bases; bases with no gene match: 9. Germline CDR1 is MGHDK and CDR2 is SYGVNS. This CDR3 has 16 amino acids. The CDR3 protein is CASSDSSGTGVYGYTF. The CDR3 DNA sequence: TGTGCCAGCAGTGATTCATCCGGGACAGGGGTATATGGCTACACCTTC.

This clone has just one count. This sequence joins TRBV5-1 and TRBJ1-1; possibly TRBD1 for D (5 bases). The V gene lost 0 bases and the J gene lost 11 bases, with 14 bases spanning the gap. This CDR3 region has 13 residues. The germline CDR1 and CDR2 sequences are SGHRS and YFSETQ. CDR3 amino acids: CASSLEGNTGAFF. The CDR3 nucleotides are TGCGCCAGCAGCTTGGAGGGGAACACTGGCGCTTTCTTT.

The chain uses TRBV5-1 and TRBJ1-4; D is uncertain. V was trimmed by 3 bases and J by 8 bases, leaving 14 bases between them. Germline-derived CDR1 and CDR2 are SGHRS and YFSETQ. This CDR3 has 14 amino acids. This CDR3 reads CASSSTGRGEKLFF. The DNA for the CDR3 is TGCGCCAGCAGCTCGACGGGAAGAGGGGAAAAACTGTTTTTT. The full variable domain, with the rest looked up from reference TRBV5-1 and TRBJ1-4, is KAGVTQTPRYLIKTRGQQVTLSCSPISGHRSVSWYQQTPGQGLQFLFEYFSETQRNKGNFPGRFSGRQFSNSRSEMNVSTLELGDSALYLCASSSTGRGEKLFFGSGTQLSVL.

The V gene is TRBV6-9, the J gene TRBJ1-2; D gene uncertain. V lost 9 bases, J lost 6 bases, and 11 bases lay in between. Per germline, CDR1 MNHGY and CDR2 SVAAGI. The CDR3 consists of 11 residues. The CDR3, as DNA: TGTGCCAGGATAGGAGGTAATGGCTACACCTTC. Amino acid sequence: CARIGGNGYTF.

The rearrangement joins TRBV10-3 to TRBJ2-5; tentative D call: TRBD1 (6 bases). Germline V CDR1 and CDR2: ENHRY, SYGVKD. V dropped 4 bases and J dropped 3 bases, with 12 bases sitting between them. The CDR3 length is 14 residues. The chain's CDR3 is CAISAKQGKETQYF. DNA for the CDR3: TGTGCCATCAGTGCCAAACAGGGAAAAGAGACCCAGTACTTC.

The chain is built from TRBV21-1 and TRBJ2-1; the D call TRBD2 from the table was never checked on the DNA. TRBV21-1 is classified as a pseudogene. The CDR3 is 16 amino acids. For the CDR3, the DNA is TGTGCCAGCAACCCGGAAGACCGGGAGCGCCTGGATGAGCAGTTCTTC. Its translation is CASNPEDRERLDEQFF.

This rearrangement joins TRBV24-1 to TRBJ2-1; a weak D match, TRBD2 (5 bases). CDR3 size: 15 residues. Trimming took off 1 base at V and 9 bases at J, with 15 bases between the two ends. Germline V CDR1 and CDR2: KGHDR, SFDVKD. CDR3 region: CATSDFRARGGEQFF. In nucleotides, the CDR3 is TGTGCCACCAGTGATTTTCGCGCCCGAGGAGGTGAGCAGTTCTTC.

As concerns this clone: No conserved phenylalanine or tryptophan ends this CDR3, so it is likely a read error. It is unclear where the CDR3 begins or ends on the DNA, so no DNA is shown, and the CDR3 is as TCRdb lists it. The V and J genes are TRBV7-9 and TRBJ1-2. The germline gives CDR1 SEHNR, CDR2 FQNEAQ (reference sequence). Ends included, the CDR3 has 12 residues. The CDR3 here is CASSFQGGLTPI.

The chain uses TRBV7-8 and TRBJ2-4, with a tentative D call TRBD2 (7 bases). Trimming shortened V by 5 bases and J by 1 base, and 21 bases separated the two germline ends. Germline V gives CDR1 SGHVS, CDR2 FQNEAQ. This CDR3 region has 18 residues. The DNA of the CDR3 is TGTGCCAGCAGCCTAGATTTTGGGGGGGCCGGGGCCAAAAACATTCAGTACTTC. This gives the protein CASSLDFGGAGAKNIQYF.

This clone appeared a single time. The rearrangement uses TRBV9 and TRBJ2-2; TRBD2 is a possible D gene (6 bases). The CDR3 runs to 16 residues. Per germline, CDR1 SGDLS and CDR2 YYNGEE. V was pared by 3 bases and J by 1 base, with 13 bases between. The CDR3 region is CASSATGARNTGELFF. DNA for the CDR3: TGTGCCAGCAGCGCAACGGGAGCTCGGAACACCGGGGAGCTGTTTTTT. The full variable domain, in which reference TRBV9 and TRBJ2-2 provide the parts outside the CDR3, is DSGVTQTPKHLITATGQRVTLRCSPRSGDLSVYWYQQSLDQGLQFLIQYYNGEERAKGNILERFSAQQFPDLHSELNLSSLELGDSALYFCASSATGARNTGELFFGEGSRLTVL.